This T cell receptor beta chain is from a study of blood T cell repertoires in COVID-19. The trim removed 0 bases at V and 0 bases at J, leaving 3 bases unmatched. Germline values: CDR1 LGHDT, CDR2 YNNKEL (reference sequence). The CDR3 extends over 16 amino acids. In the original analysis: Quantification of nucleated cells was approximated via reference gene primer amplification. Data came from immunoSEQ multiplex PCR; TCRdb stores just in-frame clones and leaves some out. The V and J calls and the clone size are those of that table, but D and trimming were determined from the DNA. The table records hundreds of thousands of clones, roughly 86% of them present only once. Of note for this clone: Additional DNA sequences in this sample encode the identical CDR3.

The source is a human donor in a cohort sampled during active COVID-19. Sequencing was done on a sample of peripheral blood. This sequence joins TRBV3-1 (or the pseudogene TRBV3-2) and TRBJ2-3; 7 bases match TRBD2. CDR3 sequence reads: CASSQDWGGSTDTQYF. The CDR3 bases are TGTGCCAGCAGCCAAGATTGGGGGGGAAGCACAGATACGCAGTATTTT.